Listed below are T cell receptor beta chains from one sample, sequenced in a study of shared clonotypes between healthy human individuals. Assay used: immunoSEQ multiplex PCR; TCRdb lists only in-frame clones, some missing. The table records some 1.1 million clones, 77% of them present only once. Sequences were obtained from memory CD4+ T cells from PBMCs. These receptors all stem from a man younger than 35 in good health. Some clones in this sample may be carry-over from other donors' samples. Each CDR3 is given with its conserved first and last residue. A D gene is named only where the DNA matches it firmly. Clone size appears in some rows only: once, few, many, or a class for an expanded clone.

>.|TRBV27|once|16|TRBJ2-7
CASSLIGQGLSYEQYF
TGTGCCAGCAGTTTAATAGGGCAGGGGTTGTCCTACGAGCAGTACTTC
>.|TRBV11-3|.|13|TRBJ2-1
CASAGLRGNEQFF
TGTGCCAGCGCTGGACTTCGCGGCAATGAGCAGTTCTTC
>TRBD2|TRBV2|.|16|TRBJ2-3
CASSVLAGGPTDTQYF
TGTGCCAGCAGTGTCTTAGCGGGAGGTCCCACAGATACGCAGTATTTT
>.|TRBV5-1|.|12|TRBJ2-1
CASSLPGIEQFF
TGCGCCAGCAGCTTGCCGGGGATTGAGCAGTTCTTC
>TRBD2|TRBV6-5|.|14|TRBJ2-7
CASSPSSGGREQYF
TGTGCCAGCAGTCCTTCTAGCGGGGGTAGGGAGCAGTACTTC
>.|TRBV6-6|.|15|TRBJ2-3
CASSYPMGGADTQYF
TGTGCCAGCAGTTACCCGATGGGGGGCGCAGATACGCAGTATTTT
>TRBD1|TRBV4-1|.|17|TRBJ1-6
CASSQAWGQRGNSPLHF
TGCGCCAGCAGCCAAGCCTGGGGACAGCGGGGTAATTCACCCCTCCACTTT
>.|TRBV5-1|.|15|TRBJ2-6
CASSLGGAGANVLTF
TGCGCCAGCAGCTTGGGAGGTGCTGGGGCCAACGTCCTGACTTTC
>TRBD2|TRBV13|.|17|TRBJ2-7
CASTIGPGLAGRGEQYF
TGTGCCAGCACAATAGGGCCGGGACTAGCGGGAAGGGGGGAGCAGTACTTC
>.|TRBV6-1|once|12|TRBJ1-4
CASGGTREKLFF
TGTGCCAGCGGGGGGACCCGGGAAAAACTGTTTTTT
>.|TRBV7-2|.|13|TRBJ2-3
CASSLGVYDTQYF
TGTGCCAGCAGCCTCGGGGTTTACGATACGCAGTATTTT
>.|TRBV7-2|.|13|TRBJ2-4
CASSSGLGNIQYF
TGTGCCAGCAGCTCCGGACTCGGAAACATTCAGTACTTC
>TRBD1|TRBV5-1|.|14|TRBJ2-5
CASSLGTGVETQYF
TGCGCCAGCAGCTTGGGGACAGGGGTGGAGACCCAGTACTTC
>TRBD2|TRBV5-6|.|16|TRBJ2-3
CASTWFGGAGGDTQYF
TGTGCCAGCACCTGGTTCGGGGGTGCGGGAGGAGATACGCAGTATTTT
>TRBD2|TRBV7-3|.|15|TRBJ2-1
CASRFGLAGDNEQFF
TGTGCCAGCAGGTTTGGACTAGCGGGGGACAATGAGCAGTTCTTC
>.|TRBV23-1|.|13|TRBJ1-4
CASSRATGEKLFF
TGCGCCAGCAGTCGCGCTACTGGAGAAAAACTGTTTTTT
>TRBD1|TRBV6-1|.|15|TRBJ2-1
CASTNRGRTYNEQFF
TGTGCCAGCACGAACAGGGGTCGAACCTACAATGAGCAGTTCTTC